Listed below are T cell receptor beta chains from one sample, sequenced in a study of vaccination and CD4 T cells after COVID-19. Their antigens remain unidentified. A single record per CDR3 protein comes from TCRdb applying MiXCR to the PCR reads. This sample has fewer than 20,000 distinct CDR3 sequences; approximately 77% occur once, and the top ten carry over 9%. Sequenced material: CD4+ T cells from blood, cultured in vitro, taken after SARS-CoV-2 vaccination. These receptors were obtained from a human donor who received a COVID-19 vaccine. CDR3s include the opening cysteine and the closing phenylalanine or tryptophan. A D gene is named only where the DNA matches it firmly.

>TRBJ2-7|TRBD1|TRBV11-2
CASNPTMGGQGGEQYF
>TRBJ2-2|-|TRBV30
CAWNGGNTGELFF
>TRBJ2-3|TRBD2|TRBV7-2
CASSPSTTSGGDTQYF
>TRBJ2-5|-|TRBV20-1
CSARDPIGIETQYF
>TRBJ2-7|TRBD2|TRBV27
CASVGTTPYEQYF
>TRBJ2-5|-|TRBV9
CASSVGGATSRETQYF
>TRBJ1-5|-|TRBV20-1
CSARLPGQRNQPQHF
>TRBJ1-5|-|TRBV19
CASKVRDQPQHF
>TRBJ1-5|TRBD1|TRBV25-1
CASRSTGKQPQHF
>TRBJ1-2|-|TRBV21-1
CASSYGLPGPLNYGYTF
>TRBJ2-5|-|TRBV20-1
CSARPPGPYGETQYF
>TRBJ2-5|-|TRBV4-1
CASSQVLGETQYF
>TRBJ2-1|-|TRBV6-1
CASIGGNEQFF
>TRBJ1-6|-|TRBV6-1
CASSEGAGDWYSPLHF
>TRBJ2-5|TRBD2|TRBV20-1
CSARDLNGGQETQYF
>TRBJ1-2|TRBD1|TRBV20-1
CSAREGASNGYTF
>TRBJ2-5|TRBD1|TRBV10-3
CAISDLDRGETQYF
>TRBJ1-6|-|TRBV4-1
CASSQGRAGLYNSPLHF
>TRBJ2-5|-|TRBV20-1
CSARDWRVETQYF
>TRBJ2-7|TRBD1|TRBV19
CASSRDRDSHEQYF
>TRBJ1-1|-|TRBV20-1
CSAPGEGRTEAFF
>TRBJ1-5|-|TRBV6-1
CASRPGQPHQPQHF
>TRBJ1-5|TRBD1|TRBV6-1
CASSDEGPTGRNQPQHF
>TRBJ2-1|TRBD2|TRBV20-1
CSARPSGVGEQFF
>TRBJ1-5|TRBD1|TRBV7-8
CASSSRTGGFYNQPQHF
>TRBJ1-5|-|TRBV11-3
CASSLGLGSNQPQHF
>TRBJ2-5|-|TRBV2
CASSPVGDRGETQYF
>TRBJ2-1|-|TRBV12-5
CASGLVESASGLAFYNEQFF
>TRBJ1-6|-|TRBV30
CAWSGARGSPLHF
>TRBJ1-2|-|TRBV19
CASSTGQYGYTF
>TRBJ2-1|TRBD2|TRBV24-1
CATSETSGRYNEQFF
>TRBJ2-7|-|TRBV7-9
CASTADVPDEQYF
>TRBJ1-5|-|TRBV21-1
CASTEQGDHQPQHF
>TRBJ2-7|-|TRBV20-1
CSARALPGREQYF
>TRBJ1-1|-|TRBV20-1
CSASRSNTEAFF
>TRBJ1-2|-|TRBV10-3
CAIRGALLSTNYGYTF
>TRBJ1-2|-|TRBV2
CASSIGAGILKGYTF
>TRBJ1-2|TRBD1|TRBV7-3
CASSLEGQIYGYTF
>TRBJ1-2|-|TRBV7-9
CASSLGVTGYGYTF
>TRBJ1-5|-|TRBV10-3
CAISESTGLGQPQHF
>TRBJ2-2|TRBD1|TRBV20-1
CSARESGTDNTGELFF
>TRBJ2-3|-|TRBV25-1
CASSESLSTDTQYF
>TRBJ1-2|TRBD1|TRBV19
CASSADRRANYGYTF
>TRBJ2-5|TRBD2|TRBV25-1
CASDSSGGSETQYF
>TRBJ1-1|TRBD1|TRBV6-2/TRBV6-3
CASSRTGGTEAFF
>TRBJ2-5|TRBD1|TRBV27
CASSPPGQLGVETQYF
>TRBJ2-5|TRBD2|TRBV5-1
CASSLAPRDSGGLAETQYF
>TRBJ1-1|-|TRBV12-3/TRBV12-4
CASRPGTTVVNTEAFF
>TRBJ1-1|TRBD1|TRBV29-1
CSVGGQGQGVSGAFF
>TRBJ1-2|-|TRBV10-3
CALSSGAGGTNYGYTF
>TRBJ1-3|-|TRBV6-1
CASSQQRSGNTIYF
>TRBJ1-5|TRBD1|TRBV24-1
CATRDGGTGGLNQPQHF
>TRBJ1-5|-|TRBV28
CASSWGGSNQPQHF